The 18 T cell receptor beta chains below were found in one sample sequenced in a study of identical twins. TCRdb reprocessed the 5' RACE reads with MiXCR, giving one entry per CDR3 protein. Of 690,000 or so distinct CDR3 sequences in the sample, over 8.5% are singletons; the top ten hold approximately 0.96%. The sample was also reused in another study, on yellow fever vaccine responses in identical twins.

The sequencing input was PBMCs. The receptors were sampled from a woman younger than 35 in good health.

The V and J genes are TRBV5-1 and TRBJ1-1, with 9 bases matching TRBD1. The length of the CDR3 is 16 residues. J lost 1 base, V lost 4 bases, and 8 bases had no gene match. Looked up from germline, CDR1 is SGHRS and CDR2 is YFSETQ. The CDR3 sequence is CASSPRTGAGNTEAFF. CDR3 nucleotides: TGCGCCAGCAGCCCACGGACAGGGGCTGGGAACACTGAAGCTTTCTTT. The full variable domain, its missing parts supplied by reference TRBV5-1 and TRBJ1-1, is KAGVTQTPRYLIKTRGQQVTLSCSPISGHRSVSWYQQTPGQGLQFLFEYFSETQRNKGNFPGRFSGRQFSNSRSEMNVSTLELGDSALYLCASSPRTGAGNTEAFFGQGTRLTVV.

Ten or more counts support this clonotype. One end of the junction varies from germline; a read error may be responsible. The J gene is TRBJ1-1, the V gene TRBV13; weak D call: TRBD1 (6 bases). CDR3 size: 12 residues. Germline lookup yields CDR1 PRHDT and CDR2 FYEKMQ (reference sequence). The CDR3 DNA sequence: TGTGCCAGCGGGGGGGCGAACCCTGAAGCTTTCTTT. Translation: CASGGANPEAFF.

The rearrangement joins TRBV9 to TRBJ2-1; D is unclear. CDR1 is SGDLS and CDR2 is YYNGEE in the germline V gene. The CDR3 runs 15 residues. Trimming left V 0 bases short and J 0 bases short, with 7 bases between. CDR3 DNA sequence: TGTGCCAGCAGCGTAGAGATGTTCTCCTACAATGAGCAGTTCTTC. Protein: CASSVEMFSYNEQFF.

The chain uses TRBV6-1 and TRBJ2-6, with D unresolved. Trimming took 7 bases from V and 4 from J, leaving 17 bases between them. Germline CDR1 and CDR2: MNHNS and SASEGT. The CDR3 totals 16 residues. CDR3 protein: CASTSSDLRGANVLTF. The CDR3 nucleotides are TGTGCCAGCACCTCCTCGGACCTCCGGGGGGCCAACGTCCTGACTTTC.

This clonotype has a count of ten or more. V gene TRBV7-2 combines with J gene TRBJ1-1; D possibly corresponds to TRBD1 (5 bases). The CDR3 runs to 14 residues. Germline V gene lookup returns CDR1 SGHTA and CDR2 FQGNSA. V was cut by 1 base and J by 5 bases, with 11 bases left in between. The CDR3 DNA reads TGTGCCAGCAGCTTAGGCCCGGGGGGGACTGAAGCTTTCTTT. Translated, it gives CASSLGPGGTEAFF.

This clonotype was seen only a few times. The chain is built from TRBV6-1 and TRBJ1-2, with 11 bases fitting TRBD1. The CDR3 is 16 residues long. The germline gives CDR1 MNHNS, CDR2 SASEGT. With 4 bases clipped from V and 2 bases from J, the junction kept 6 bases outside the gene matches. CDR3 residues: CASSATGTGGNYGYTF. CDR3 DNA: TGTGCCAGCAGTGCAACCGGGACAGGGGGGAACTATGGCTACACCTTC.

This CDR3 is CASSLGSDTEYNQPQHF. DNA of the CDR3: TGTGCCAGCAGCTTGGGATCAGATACGGAATACAATCAGCCCCAGCATTTT. The rearrangement joins TRBV5-6 to TRBJ1-5; D unresolved. Per the germline V gene, CDR1 is SGHDT and CDR2 is YYEEEE. The V end lost 0 bases, the J end lost 3 bases, and 16 bases lay between the germline ends. The CDR3 runs to 17 residues.

In its sample, this clonotype was seen many times. This chain joins TRBV2 and TRBJ2-2, with TRBD2 matching over 8 bases. Germline values: CDR1 SNHLY, CDR2 FYNNEI. The trim removed 7 bases at V and 4 bases at J, leaving 2 bases unmatched. The length of the CDR3 is 13 residues. CDR3 amino acids: CASTGTSTGELFF. The CDR3 region has the DNA TGTGCCAGCACAGGGACTAGCACCGGGGAGCTGTTTTTT. Full variable domain (remainder filled in from reference TRBV2 and TRBJ2-2): EPEVTQTPSHQVTQMGQEVILRCVPISNHLYFYWYRQILGQKVEFLVSFYNNEISEKSEIFDDQFSVERPDGSNFTLKIRSTKLEDSAMYFCASTGTSTGELFFGEGSRLTVL.

This clonotype was recorded a few times. This sequence joins TRBV29-1 and TRBJ2-3; 9 bases are shared with TRBD2. Germline CDR1 reads SQVTM; CDR2 reads ANQGSEA. V trimming: 7 bases; J trimming: 5 bases; junction bases outside the gene matches: 7. This CDR3 contains 13 residues. The CDR3: CSAIAGDRDTQYF. The CDR3 nucleotides read TGCAGCGCAATAGCGGGAGATCGAGATACGCAGTATTTT.

This CDR3 is CSVEGRQGGYIQYF. CDR3 coding DNA: TGCAGCGTTGAAGGGCGGCAGGGGGGGTACATTCAGTACTTC. The chain couples TRBV29-1 to TRBJ2-4; either TRBD1 or TRBD2 may supply D (7 bases each). V gave up 1 base and J gave up 8 bases, with 15 bases separating them. CDR1 and CDR2 (germline): SQVTM, ANQGSEA. The CDR3 sequence is 14 residues long.

V gene TRBV29-1 combines with J gene TRBJ2-3, with D uncertain. CDR1 and CDR2 from the germline V gene are SQVTM and ANQGSEA. Trimming removed 7 bases from V and 6 bases from J, with 17 bases in between. The length of the CDR3 is 13 residues. For the CDR3, the DNA is TGCAGCGCCCAGCCGCAAATGGGGGATACGCAGTATTTT. As protein: CSAQPQMGDTQYF.

Concerning this clonotype: A read error may explain this, as a much larger clone is one base away. In DNA form, the CDR3 reads TGCAGAGCTAGAGTCCCAGGGGGATCCTCCTACGAGCAGTACTTC. Its translation is CRARVPGGSSYEQYF. The chain couples TRBV20-1 to TRBJ2-7; 7 nucleotides agree with TRBD1. In germline, CDR1 is DFQATT, CDR2 SNEGSKA (reference sequence). The CDR3 runs 15 residues.

The gene calls are TRBV28 and TRBJ1-1; weak D call: TRBD1 (6 bases). Germline CDR1 MDHEN, CDR2 SYDVKM. The V gene lost 4 bases and the J gene lost 4 bases, with 13 bases spanning the gap. The CDR3 is made up of 14 amino acids. Here the CDR3 DNA reads TGTGCCAGCAGTTCGGTAAGGGGGTTCACTGAAGCTTTCTTT. Its translation is CASSSVRGFTEAFF.

This clonotype was observed many times. The chain joins TRBV12-3 or TRBV12-4 to TRBJ2-3, with 12 bases matching TRBD2. Unmatched junction bases numbered 8, after V lost 5 bases and J lost 5 bases. The CDR3 loop spans 16 amino acids. The CDR3 DNA follows: TGTGCCAGCAGTCCTCTAGCGGGGGGGCTTAAAGATACGCAGTATTTT. It specifies CASSPLAGGLKDTQYF.

The rearrangement links TRBV5-6 to TRBJ1-1; D uncertain. The CDR3 loop spans 12 amino acids. Between the trimmed V and J ends, which lost 4 bases and 8 bases, there was a span of 12 bases. Germline assignment: CDR1 SGHDT and CDR2 YYEEEE. CDR3 DNA: TGTGCCAGCAGCCGCGAGCTTGGGGAAGCTTTCTTT. It codes for CASSRELGEAFF.

CDR3 nucleotide sequence: TGTGCCAGCAGGCGGGACACAACCTACAATGAGCAGTTCTTC. Translated: CASRRDTTYNEQFF. This rearrangement joins TRBV6-1 to TRBJ2-1; possibly TRBD1 or TRBD2 for D (6 bases each). The CDR3 has 14 residues. The V gene's germline CDR1 is MNHNS and CDR2 SASEGT. V was cut by 6 bases and J by 2 bases, with 11 bases left in between.

The V call is TRBV5-1, the J call TRBJ2-1, with D perhaps given as TRBD1 or TRBD2 (6 bases each). The CDR3 runs 14 residues. Germline CDR1 reads SGHRS; CDR2 reads YFSETQ. V lost 6 bases, J lost 5 bases, and 15 bases lay in between. The CDR3: CASTHPGANNEQFF. CDR3 DNA sequence: TGCGCCAGCACTCACCCGGGGGCCAACAATGAGCAGTTCTTC.

This clonotype has a count of ten or more. V and J are TRBV2 and TRBJ2-2; TRBD2 aligns across 10 bases. Germline CDR1 is SNHLY and CDR2 is FYNNEI. V dropped 4 bases and J dropped 7; count of bases not matched to a gene: 3. CDR3 length: 14 residues. CDR3: CASSVSGGIGELFF. The CDR3 DNA reads TGTGCCAGCAGTGTTAGCGGGGGGATCGGGGAGCTGTTTTTT.